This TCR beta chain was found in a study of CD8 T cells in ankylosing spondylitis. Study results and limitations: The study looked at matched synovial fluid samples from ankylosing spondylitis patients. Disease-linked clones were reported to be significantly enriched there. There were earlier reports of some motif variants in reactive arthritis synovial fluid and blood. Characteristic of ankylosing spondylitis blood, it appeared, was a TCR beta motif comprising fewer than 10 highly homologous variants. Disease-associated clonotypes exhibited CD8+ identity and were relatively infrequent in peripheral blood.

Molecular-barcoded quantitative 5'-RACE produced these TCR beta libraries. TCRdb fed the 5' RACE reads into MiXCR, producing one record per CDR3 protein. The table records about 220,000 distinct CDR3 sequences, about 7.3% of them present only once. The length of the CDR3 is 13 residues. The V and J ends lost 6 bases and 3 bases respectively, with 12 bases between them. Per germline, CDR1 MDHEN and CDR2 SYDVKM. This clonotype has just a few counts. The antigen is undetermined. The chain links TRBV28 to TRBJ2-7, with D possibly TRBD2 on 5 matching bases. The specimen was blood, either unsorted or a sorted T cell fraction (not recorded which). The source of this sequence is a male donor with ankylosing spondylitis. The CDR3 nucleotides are TGTGCCAGCAGACGTGGACTTTACTACGAGCAGTACTTC. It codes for CASRRGLYYEQYF.